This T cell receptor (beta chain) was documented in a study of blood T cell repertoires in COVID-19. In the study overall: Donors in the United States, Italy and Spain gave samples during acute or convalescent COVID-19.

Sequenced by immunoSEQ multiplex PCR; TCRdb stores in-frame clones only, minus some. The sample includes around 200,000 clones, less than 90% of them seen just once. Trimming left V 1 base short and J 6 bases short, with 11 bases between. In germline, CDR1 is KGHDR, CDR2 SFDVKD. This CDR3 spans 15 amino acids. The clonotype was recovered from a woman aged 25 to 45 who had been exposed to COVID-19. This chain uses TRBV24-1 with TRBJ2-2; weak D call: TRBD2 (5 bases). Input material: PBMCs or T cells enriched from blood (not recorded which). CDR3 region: CATSDFNTGSGELFF. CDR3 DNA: TGTGCCACCAGTGATTTTAATACGGGGTCCGGGGAGCTGTTTTTT.